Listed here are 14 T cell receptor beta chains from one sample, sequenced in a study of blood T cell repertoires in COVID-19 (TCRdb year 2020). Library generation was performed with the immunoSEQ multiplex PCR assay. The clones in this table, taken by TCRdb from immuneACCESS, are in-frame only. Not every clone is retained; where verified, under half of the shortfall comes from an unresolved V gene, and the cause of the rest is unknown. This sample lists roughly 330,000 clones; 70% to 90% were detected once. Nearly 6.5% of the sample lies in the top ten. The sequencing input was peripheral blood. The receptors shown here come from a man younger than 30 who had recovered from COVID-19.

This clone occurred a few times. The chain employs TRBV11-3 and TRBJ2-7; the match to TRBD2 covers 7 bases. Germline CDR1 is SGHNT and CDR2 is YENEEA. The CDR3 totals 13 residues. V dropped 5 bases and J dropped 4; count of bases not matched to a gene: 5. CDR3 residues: CASSPDSGYEQYF. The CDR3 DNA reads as TGTGCCAGCAGCCCTGATAGCGGGTACGAGCAGTACTTC.

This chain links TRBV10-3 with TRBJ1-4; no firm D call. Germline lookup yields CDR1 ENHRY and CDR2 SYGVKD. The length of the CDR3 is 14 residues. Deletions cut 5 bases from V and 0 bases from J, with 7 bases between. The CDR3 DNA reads TGTGCCATCAGTCCCCACTCAACTAATGAAAAACTGTTTTTT. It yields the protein CAISPHSTNEKLFF.

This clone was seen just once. DNA for the CDR3: TGTGCCAGCAGTTACACCATCTATGGCTACACCTTC. Translation: CASSYTIYGYTF. The genes are TRBV12-3 or TRBV12-4 and TRBJ1-2; D gene ambiguous. Trimming shortened V by 4 bases and J by 4 bases, and 7 bases separated the two germline ends. The CDR3 extends over 12 amino acids.

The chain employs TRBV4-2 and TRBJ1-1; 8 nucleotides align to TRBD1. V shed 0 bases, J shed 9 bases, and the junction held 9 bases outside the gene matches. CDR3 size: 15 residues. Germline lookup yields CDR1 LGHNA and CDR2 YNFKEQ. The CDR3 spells CASSQDLGTGGKAFF. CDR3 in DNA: TGTGCCAGCAGCCAAGATCTGGGGACAGGTGGTAAAGCTTTCTTT.

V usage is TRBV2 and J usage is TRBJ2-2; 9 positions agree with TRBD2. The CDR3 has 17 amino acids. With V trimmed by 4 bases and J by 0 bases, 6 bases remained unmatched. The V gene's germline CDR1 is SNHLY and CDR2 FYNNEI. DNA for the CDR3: TGTGCCAGCAGTGTTCGGGCTAGCGGGACGAACACCGGGGAGCTGTTTTTT. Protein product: CASSVRASGTNTGELFF. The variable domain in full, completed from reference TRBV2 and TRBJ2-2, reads EPEVTQTPSHQVTQMGQEVILRCVPISNHLYFYWYRQILGQKVEFLVSFYNNEISEKSEIFDDQFSVERPDGSNFTLKIRSTKLEDSAMYFCASSVRASGTNTGELFFGEGSRLTVL.

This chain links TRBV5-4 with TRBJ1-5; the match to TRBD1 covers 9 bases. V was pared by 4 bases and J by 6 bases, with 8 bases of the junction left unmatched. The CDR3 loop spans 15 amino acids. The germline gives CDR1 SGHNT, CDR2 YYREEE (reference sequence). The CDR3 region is CASSAGTGKGQPQHF. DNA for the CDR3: TGTGCCAGCAGCGCCGGGACAGGGAAAGGTCAGCCCCAGCATTTT.

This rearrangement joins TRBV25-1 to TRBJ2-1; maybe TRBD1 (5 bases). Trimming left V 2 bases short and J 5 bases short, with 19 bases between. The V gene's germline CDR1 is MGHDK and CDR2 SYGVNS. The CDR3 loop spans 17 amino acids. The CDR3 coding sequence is TGTGCCAGCAGTGAACCCTCGGCCGGATGGGGCCACAATGAGCAGTTCTTC. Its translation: CASSEPSAGWGHNEQFF.

CDR3 region: CASSLSLGGGETQYF. The CDR3, as DNA: TGTGCCAGCAGCTTATCACTTGGGGGCGGGGAGACCCAGTACTTC. V is TRBV7-2 and J is TRBJ2-5, with a weak D call TRBD1 (6 bases). Per the germline V gene, CDR1 is SGHTA and CDR2 is FQGNSA. The germline V and J ends were trimmed by 2 bases and 5 bases, with 15 bases remaining between them. The CDR3 contains 15 residues.

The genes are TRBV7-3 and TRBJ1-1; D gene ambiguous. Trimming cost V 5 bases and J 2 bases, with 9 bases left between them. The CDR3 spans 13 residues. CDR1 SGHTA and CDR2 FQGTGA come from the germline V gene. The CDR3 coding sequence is TGTGCCAGCAGCCCTCAGACTAACACTGAAGCTTTCTTT. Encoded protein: CASSPQTNTEAFF.

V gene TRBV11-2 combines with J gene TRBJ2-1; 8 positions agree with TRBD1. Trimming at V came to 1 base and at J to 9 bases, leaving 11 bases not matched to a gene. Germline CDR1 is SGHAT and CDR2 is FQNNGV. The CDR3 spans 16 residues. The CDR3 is CASSLGPGGEAGEQFF. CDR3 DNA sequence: TGTGCCAGCAGCTTAGGTCCAGGGGGCGAAGCGGGTGAGCAGTTCTTC.

The CDR3 DNA sequence: TGTGCCAGCAGCCCAGGGGAAGGGAGCTACGAGCAGTACTTC. Encoded protein: CASSPGEGSYEQYF. The rearrangement links TRBV7-2 to TRBJ2-7; D may be TRBD1 (6 bases). Germline lookup yields CDR1 SGHTA and CDR2 FQGNSA. CDR3 length equals 14 residues. V dropped 5 bases and J dropped 3 bases, with 14 bases sitting between them. The whole variable domain, remainder taken from reference TRBV7-2 and TRBJ2-7, is GAGVSQSPSNKVTEKGKDVELRCDPISGHTALYWYRQSLGQGLEFLIYFQGNSAPDKSGLPSDRFSAERTGGSVSTLTIQRTQQEDSAVYLCASSPGEGSYEQYFGPGTRLTVT.

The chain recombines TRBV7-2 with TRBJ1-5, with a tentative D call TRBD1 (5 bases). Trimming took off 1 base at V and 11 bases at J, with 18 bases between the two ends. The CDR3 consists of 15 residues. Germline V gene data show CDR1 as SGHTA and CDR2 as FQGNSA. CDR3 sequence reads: CASSLGRQPFGAQHF. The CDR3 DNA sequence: TGTGCCAGCAGCTTAGGTAGACAGCCGTTTGGGGCCCAGCATTTT.

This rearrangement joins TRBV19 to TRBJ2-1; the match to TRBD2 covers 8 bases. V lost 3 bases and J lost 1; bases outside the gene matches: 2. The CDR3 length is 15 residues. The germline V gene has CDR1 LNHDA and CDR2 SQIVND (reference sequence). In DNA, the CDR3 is TGTGCCAGTAGTATGGGCGGGAGGTCCTACAATGAGCAGTTCTTC. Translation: CASSMGGRSYNEQFF.

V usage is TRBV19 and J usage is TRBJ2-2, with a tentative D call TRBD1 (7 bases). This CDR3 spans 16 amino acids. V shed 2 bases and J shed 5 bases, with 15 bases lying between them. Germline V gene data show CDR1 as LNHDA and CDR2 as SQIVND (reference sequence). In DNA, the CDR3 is TGTGCCAGTAGTATATTCGGGCAGGGGGGAACCGGGGAGCTGTTTTTT. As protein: CASSIFGQGGTGELFF.